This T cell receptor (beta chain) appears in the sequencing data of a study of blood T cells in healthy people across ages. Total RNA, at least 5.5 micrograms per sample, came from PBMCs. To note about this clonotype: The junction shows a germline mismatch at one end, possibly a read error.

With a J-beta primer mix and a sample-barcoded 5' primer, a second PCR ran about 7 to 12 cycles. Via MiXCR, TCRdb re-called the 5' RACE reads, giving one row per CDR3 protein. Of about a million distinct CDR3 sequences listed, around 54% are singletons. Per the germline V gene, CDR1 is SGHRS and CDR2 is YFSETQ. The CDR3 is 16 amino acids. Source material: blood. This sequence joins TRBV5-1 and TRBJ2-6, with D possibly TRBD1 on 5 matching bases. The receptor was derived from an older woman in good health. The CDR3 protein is CASSLEGSSGANVQTF. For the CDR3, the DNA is TGCGCCAGCAGCTTGGAGGGCAGCTCTGGGGCCAACGTCCAGACTTTC.